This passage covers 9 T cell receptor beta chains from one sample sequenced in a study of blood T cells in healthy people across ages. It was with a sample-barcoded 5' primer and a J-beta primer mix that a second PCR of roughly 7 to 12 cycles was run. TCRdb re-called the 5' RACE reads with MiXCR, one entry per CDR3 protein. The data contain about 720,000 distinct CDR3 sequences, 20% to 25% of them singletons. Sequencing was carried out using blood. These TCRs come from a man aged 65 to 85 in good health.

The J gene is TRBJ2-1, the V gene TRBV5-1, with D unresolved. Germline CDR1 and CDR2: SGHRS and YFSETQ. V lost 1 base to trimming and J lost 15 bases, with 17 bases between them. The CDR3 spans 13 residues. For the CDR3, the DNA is TGCGCCAGCAGCTTGAATCCAGACGTTCAACCGTTCTTC. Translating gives CASSLNPDVQPFF.

The CDR3 is CSVVQGTETQYF. The CDR3 nucleotides read TGCAGCGTTGTTCAGGGAACGGAGACCCAGTACTTC. The chain links TRBV29-1 to TRBJ2-1; weak D call: TRBD1 (5 bases). The DNA end is more similar to TRBJ2-5, so the J call may be wrong. This CDR3 contains 12 residues. CDR1 and CDR2 from the germline V gene are SQVTM and ANQGSEA.

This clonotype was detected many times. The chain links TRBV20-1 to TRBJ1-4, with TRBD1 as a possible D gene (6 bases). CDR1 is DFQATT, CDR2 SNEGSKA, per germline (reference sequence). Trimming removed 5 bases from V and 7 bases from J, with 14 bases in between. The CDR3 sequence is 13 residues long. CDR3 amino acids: CSASTGWGEKLFF. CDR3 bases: TGCAGTGCTTCGACAGGTTGGGGTGAAAAACTGTTTTTT.

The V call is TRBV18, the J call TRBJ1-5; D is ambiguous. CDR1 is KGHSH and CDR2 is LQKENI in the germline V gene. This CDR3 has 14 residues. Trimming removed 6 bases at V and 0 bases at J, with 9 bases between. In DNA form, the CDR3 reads TGTGCCAGCTCGACGGCGGATAGCAATCAGCCCCAGCATTTT. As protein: CASSTADSNQPQHF. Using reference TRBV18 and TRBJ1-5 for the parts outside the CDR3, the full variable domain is NAGVMQNPRHLVRRRGQEARLRCSPMKGHSHVYWYRQLPEEGLKFMVYLQKENIIDESGMPKERFSAEFPKEGPSILRIQQVVRGDSAAYFCASSTADSNQPQHFGDGTRLSIL.

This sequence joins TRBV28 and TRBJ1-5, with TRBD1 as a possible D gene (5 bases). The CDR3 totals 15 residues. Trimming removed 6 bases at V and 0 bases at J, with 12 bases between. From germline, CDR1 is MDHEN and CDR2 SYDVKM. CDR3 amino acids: CASRRDGISNQPQHF. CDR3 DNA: TGTGCCAGCAGACGGGACGGTATTAGCAATCAGCCCCAGCATTTT.

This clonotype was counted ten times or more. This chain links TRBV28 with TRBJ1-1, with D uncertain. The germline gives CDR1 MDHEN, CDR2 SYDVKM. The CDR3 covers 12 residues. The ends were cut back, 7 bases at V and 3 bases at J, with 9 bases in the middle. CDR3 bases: TGTGCCAGCACCGCATGGGACACTGAAGCTTTCTTT. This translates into CASTAWDTEAFF. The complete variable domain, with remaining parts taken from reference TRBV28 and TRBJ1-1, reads DVKVTQSSRYLVKRTGEKVFLECVQDMDHENMFWYRQDPGLGLRLIYFSYDVKMKEKGDIPEGYSVSREKKERFSLILESASTNQTSMYLCASTAWDTEAFFGQGTRLTVV.

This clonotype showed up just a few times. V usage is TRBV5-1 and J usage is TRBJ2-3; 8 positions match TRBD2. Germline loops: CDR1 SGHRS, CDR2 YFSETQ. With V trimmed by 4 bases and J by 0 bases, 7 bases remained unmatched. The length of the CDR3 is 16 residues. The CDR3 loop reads CASSPGLAMSTDTQYF. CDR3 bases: TGCGCCAGCAGCCCTGGACTAGCCATGAGCACAGATACGCAGTATTTT. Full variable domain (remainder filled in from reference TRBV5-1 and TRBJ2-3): KAGVTQTPRYLIKTRGQQVTLSCSPISGHRSVSWYQQTPGQGLQFLFEYFSETQRNKGNFPGRFSGRQFSNSRSEMNVSTLELGDSALYLCASSPGLAMSTDTQYFGPGTRLTVL.

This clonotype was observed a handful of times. The CDR3: CASSLSRSYEQYF. For the CDR3, the DNA is TGTGCCAGCAGCTTATCCCGCAGTTACGAGCAGTACTTC. The chain recombines TRBV7-9 with TRBJ2-7; D is unclear. Germline V gene lookup returns CDR1 SEHNR and CDR2 FQNEAQ (reference sequence). There are 13 residues in the CDR3. Trimming left V 2 bases short and J 4 bases short, with 9 bases between.

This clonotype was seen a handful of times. As DNA, the CDR3 is TGTGCCATCAGTGAAGCGGAGGGGGAGACAGATACGCAGTATTTT. This translates into CAISEAEGETDTQYF. The chain is built from TRBV10-3 and TRBJ2-3, with D perhaps TRBD1 or TRBD2 (6 bases each). The germline gives CDR1 ENHRY, CDR2 SYGVKD. The V end lost 3 bases, the J end lost 3 bases, and 13 bases lay between the germline ends. The CDR3 loop spans 15 amino acids.